This is a list of T cell receptor beta chains from one sample in a study of T cells in Graves' hyperthyroidism and ophthalmopathy. MiXCR was run by TCRdb on the multiplex PCR reads, yielding one entry per CDR3 protein. The sample lists about 690,000 distinct CDR3 sequences; roughly 17% were seen once. The specimen sequenced was blood. These receptors all stem from a middle-aged man with Graves' hyperthyroidism. The CDR3 runs from the conserved cysteine through the conserved F or W. The order of the fields is CDR3 DNA, CDR3 protein, J gene, clone size, V gene, D gene. D genes are given only for firm matches. Clone size is not always given. Where it is, it says once, few, many or a class for expanded clones.

TGTGCCAGCAGTCTGTGGCTGACAGGGAAGAATGGTGAAAAACTGTTTTTT,CASSLWLTGKNGEKLFF,TRBJ1-4,-,TRBV6-1,TRBD1
TGTGCCAGTAAACCGGGACAGCTCATGAACACTGAAGCTTTCTTT,CASKPGQLMNTEAFF,TRBJ1-1,many,TRBV19,TRBD1
TGTGCCAGCAGCGGAACAGGGGTGAACGGGAACACTGAAGCTTTCTTT,CASSGTGVNGNTEAFF,TRBJ1-1,few,TRBV9,TRBD1
TGTGCCAGCATCCAAGCTGGCTCTGGAAACACCATATATTTT,CASIQAGSGNTIYF,TRBJ1-3,many,TRBV28,-
TGTGCCAGCAGCACCCATAACACTGAAGCTTTCTTT,CASSTHNTEAFF,TRBJ1-1,-,TRBV9,-
TGTGCCAGCAGCTTGGCAGGGGCCGCTGAAGCTTTCTTT,CASSLAGAAEAFF,TRBJ1-1,once,TRBV7-3,-
TGTGCCAGCAGCTCACATGGACTAGCGGGGGGAGATACGCAGTATTTT,CASSSHGLAGGDTQYF,TRBJ2-3,-,TRBV11-1,TRBD2
TGTGCCAGCAGTTTATCGAGGTCCCTCTACAATGAGCAGTTCTTC,CASSLSRSLYNEQFF,TRBJ2-1,-,TRBV27,-
TGTGCCAGCAGCTACCTTCCGTGGGGAGGGGGCGAGCAGTACTTC,CASSYLPWGGGEQYF,TRBJ2-7,many,TRBV28,-
TGTGCCAGCAGTTTCATACAGGGGGCTGTAACAGATACGCAGTATTTT,CASSFIQGAVTDTQYF,TRBJ2-3,few,TRBV6-1,TRBD1
TGTGCCAGCAGCTTAATGGGAAGTAACACAGATACGCAGTATTTT,CASSLMGSNTDTQYF,TRBJ2-3,many,TRBV7-3,-
TGCAGTGCTAGTAAAGGCATGGGTACAGATACGCAGTATTTT,CSASKGMGTDTQYF,TRBJ2-3,-,TRBV20-1,-
TGTGCCAGCACTCCAGAGGCACGGGAAAAACTGTTTTTT,CASTPEAREKLFF,TRBJ1-4,few,TRBV28,-
TGTGCCTGGAGTGTACAGCCTCAAGAGACCCAGTACTTC,CAWSVQPQETQYF,TRBJ2-5,few,TRBV30,-
TGTGCCAGCAGTCCCATAAGGGTACGGTCCTACAATGAGCAGTTCTTC,CASSPIRVRSYNEQFF,TRBJ2-1,many,TRBV27,-
TGTGCCAGCAGTTCTCTACGGGGCACTGAAGCTTTCTTT,CASSSLRGTEAFF,TRBJ1-1,many,TRBV12-3/TRBV12-4,-
TGTGCCAGCAGTTCCCACGGGCTAGCGGGATACCAAGAGACCCAGTACTTC,CASSSHGLAGYQETQYF,TRBJ2-5,many,TRBV28,TRBD2
TGCGCCAGCAGTAAGTACAGGGAGTTTTCCTACGAGCAGTACTTC,CASSKYREFSYEQYF,TRBJ2-7,many,TRBV5-1,-
TGTGCCAGCGCCACTTCAGGGCAAAGTTTCACAGATACGCAGTATTTT,CASATSGQSFTDTQYF,TRBJ2-3,many,TRBV2,-
TGTGCCAGCAGTCCTGACCCGGGCCTTTACACTGAAGCTTTCTTT,CASSPDPGLYTEAFF,TRBJ1-1,few,TRBV12-3/TRBV12-4,-
TGTGCCAGCAGTTTAAGGGTCCCGGGACCCGGGGAGACCCAGTACTTC,CASSLRVPGPGETQYF,TRBJ2-5,many,TRBV12-3/TRBV12-4,-
TGTGCCAGTAGTTCGACAAGGCGGAGTCTAGCGGTAAACAATGAGCAGTTCTTC,CASSSTRRSLAVNNEQFF,TRBJ2-1,few,TRBV19,TRBD2
TGTGCCAGCACCTTAAGGGACTTCCATGAGCAGTTCTTC,CASTLRDFHEQFF,TRBJ2-1,-,TRBV7-8,-
TGTGCCAGCAGTCAATCCCCGCCGACCTCCTATGGCTACACCTTC,CASSQSPPTSYGYTF,TRBJ1-2,-,TRBV6-2/TRBV6-3,-
TGTGCCAGCAGTTCACCTGCCAGGGGAAACACTGAAGCTTTCTTT,CASSSPARGNTEAFF,TRBJ1-1,many,TRBV12-3/TRBV12-4,-
TGTGCCAGCTCATCCGATTTCCCAAACAGGGAAGAGCAGTTCTTC,CASSSDFPNREEQFF,TRBJ2-1,few,TRBV18,-
TGTGCCAGCAGCCCAGGGGGGGGAGGGCCACCAGATACGCAGTATTTT,CASSPGGGGPPDTQYF,TRBJ2-3,few,TRBV11-2,-
TGTGCCAGCTCACCTCCGGGGGCCTACGACAATGAGCAGTTCTTC,CASSPPGAYDNEQFF,TRBJ2-1,many,TRBV18,-
TGTGCCAGCAGCTTAGTATCCCTCGGGGCAGAGACCCAGTACTTC,CASSLVSLGAETQYF,TRBJ2-5,many,TRBV7-2,-
TGTGCCAGCTCACACACCGTCCAGGGGGCGGCAACTAATGAAAAACTGTTTTTT,CASSHTVQGAATNEKLFF,TRBJ1-4,-,TRBV18,TRBD1
TGTGCCAGCAGTCCGACCGGGCCCCGGGAGACCCAGTACTTC,CASSPTGPRETQYF,TRBJ2-5,once,TRBV6-1,-